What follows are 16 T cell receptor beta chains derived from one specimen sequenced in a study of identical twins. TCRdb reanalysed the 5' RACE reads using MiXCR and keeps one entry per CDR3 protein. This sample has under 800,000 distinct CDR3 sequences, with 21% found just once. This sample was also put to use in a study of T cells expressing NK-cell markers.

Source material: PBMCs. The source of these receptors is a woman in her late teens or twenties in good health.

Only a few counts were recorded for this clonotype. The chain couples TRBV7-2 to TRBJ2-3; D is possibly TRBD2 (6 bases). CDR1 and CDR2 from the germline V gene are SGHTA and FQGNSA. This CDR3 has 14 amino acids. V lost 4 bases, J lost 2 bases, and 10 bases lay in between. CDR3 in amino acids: CASSYGGATDTQYF. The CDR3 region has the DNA TGTGCCAGCAGCTACGGCGGGGCCACAGATACGCAGTATTTT.

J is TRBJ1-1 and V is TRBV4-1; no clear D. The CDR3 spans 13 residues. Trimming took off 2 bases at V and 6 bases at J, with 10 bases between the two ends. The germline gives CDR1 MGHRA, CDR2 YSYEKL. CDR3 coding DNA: TGCGCCAGCAGCCAAACGACCCCAGCTGAAGCTTTCTTT. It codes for CASSQTTPAEAFF.

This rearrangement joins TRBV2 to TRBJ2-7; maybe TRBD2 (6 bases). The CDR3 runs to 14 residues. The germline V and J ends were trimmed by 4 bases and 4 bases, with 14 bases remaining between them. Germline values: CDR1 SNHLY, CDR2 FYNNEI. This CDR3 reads CASSVGREVYEQYF. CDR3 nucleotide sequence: TGTGCCAGCAGTGTTGGGCGGGAAGTGTACGAGCAGTACTTC.

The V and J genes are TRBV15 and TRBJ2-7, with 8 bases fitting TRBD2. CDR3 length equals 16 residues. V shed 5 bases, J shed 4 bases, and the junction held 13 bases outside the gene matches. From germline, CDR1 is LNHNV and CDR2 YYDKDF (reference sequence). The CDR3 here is CATSRLRGAQRYEQYF. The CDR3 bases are TGTGCCACCAGCCGACTGCGGGGGGCTCAAAGGTACGAGCAGTACTTC. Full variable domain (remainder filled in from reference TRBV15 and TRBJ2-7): DAMVIQNPRYQVTQFGKPVTLSCSQTLNHNVMYWYQQKSSQAPKLLFHYYDKDFNNEADTPDNFQSRRPNTSFCFLDIRSPGLGDTAMYLCATSRLRGAQRYEQYFGPGTRLTVT.

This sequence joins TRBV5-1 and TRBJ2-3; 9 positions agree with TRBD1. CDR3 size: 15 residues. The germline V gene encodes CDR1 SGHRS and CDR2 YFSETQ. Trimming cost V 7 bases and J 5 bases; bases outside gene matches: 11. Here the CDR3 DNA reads TGCGCCAGCTCCGCGGGACAGGGTACGGGAGATACGCAGTATTTT. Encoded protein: CASSAGQGTGDTQYF.

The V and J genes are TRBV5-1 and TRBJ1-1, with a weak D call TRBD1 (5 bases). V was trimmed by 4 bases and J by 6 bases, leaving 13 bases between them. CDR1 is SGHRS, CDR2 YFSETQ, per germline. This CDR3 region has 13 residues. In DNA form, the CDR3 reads TGCGCCAGCAGCCCCTGGGGCAGCGCTGAAGCTTTCTTT. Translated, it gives CASSPWGSAEAFF. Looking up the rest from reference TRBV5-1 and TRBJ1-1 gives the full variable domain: KAGVTQTPRYLIKTRGQQVTLSCSPISGHRSVSWYQQTPGQGLQFLFEYFSETQRNKGNFPGRFSGRQFSNSRSEMNVSTLELGDSALYLCASSPWGSAEAFFGQGTRLTVV.

The CDR3 DNA follows: TGTGCCAGCAGCAAAAGACAGACTAGCGGGGGAAGAGATACGCAGTATTTT. Translating it yields CASSKRQTSGGRDTQYF. This chain uses TRBV5-5 with TRBJ2-3, with 12 bases identical to TRBD2. V lost 4 bases, J lost 5 bases, and 11 bases stayed unmatched. This CDR3 comprises 17 residues. CDR1 and CDR2 (germline): SGHKS, YYEKEE (reference sequence). Variable domain in full (rest from reference TRBV5-5 and TRBJ2-3): DAGVTQSPTHLIKTRGQQVTLRCSPISGHKSVSWYQQVLGQGPQFIFQYYEKEERGRGNFPDRFSARQFPNYSSELNVNALLLGDSALYLCASSKRQTSGGRDTQYFGPGTRLTVL.

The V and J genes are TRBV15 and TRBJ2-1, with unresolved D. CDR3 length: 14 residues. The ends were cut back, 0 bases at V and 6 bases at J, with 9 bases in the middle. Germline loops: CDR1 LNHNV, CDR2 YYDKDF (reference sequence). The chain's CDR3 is CATSREDRFNEQFF. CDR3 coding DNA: TGTGCCACCAGCAGAGAAGACCGGTTCAATGAGCAGTTCTTC.

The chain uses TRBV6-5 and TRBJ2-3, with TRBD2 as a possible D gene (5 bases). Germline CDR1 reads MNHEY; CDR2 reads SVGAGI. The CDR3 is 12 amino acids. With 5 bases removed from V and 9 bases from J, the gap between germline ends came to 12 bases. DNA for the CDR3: TGTGCCAGCAGTACGCAAACTAGGACGCAGTATTTT. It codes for CASSTQTRTQYF.

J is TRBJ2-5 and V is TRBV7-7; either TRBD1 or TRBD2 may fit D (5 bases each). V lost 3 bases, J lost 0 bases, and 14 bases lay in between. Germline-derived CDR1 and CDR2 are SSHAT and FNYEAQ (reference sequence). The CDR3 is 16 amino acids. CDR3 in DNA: TGTGCCAGCAGCTTGGTTGGGACGAGGGACCAAGAGACCCAGTACTTC. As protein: CASSLVGTRDQETQYF.

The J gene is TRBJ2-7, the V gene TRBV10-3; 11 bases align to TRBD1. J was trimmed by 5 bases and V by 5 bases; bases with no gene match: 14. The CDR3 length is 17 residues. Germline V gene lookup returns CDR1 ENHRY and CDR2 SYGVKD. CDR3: CAISTGQGARIPNEQYF. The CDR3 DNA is TGTGCCATCAGTACAGGACAGGGGGCGCGTATCCCCAACGAGCAGTACTTC.

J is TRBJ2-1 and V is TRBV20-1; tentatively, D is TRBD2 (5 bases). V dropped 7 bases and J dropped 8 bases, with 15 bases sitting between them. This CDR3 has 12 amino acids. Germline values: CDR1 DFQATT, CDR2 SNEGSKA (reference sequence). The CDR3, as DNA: TGCAGTGTCAGTACGGGGTACTATGAGCAGTTCTTC. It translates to CSVSTGYYEQFF.

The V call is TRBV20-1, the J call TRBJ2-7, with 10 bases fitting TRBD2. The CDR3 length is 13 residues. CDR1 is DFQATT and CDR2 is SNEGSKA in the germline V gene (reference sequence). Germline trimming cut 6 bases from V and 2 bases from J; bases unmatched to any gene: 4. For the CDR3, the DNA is TGCAGTGCCAAGAGCGGGGGGGCCTACGAGCAGTACTTC. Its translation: CSAKSGGAYEQYF.

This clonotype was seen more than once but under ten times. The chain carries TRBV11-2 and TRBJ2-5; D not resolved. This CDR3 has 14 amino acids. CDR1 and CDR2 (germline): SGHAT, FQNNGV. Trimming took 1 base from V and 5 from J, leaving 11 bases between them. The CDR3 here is CASSLVALGETQYF. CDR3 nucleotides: TGTGCCAGCAGCTTAGTGGCGCTAGGGGAGACCCAGTACTTC.

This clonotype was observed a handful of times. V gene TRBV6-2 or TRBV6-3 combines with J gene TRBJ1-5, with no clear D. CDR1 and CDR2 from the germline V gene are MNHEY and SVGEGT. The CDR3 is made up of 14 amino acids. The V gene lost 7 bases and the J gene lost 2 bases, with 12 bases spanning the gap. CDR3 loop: CASKTGGGNQPQHF. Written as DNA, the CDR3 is TGTGCCAGCAAGACCGGAGGAGGCAATCAGCCCCAGCATTTT.

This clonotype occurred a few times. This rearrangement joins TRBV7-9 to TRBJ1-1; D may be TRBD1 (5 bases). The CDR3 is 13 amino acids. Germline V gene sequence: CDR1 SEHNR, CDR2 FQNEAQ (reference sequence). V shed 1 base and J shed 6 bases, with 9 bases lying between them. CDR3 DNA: TGTGCCAGCAGCTTAGGGACAAAGGCTGAAGCTTTCTTT. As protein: CASSLGTKAEAFF.